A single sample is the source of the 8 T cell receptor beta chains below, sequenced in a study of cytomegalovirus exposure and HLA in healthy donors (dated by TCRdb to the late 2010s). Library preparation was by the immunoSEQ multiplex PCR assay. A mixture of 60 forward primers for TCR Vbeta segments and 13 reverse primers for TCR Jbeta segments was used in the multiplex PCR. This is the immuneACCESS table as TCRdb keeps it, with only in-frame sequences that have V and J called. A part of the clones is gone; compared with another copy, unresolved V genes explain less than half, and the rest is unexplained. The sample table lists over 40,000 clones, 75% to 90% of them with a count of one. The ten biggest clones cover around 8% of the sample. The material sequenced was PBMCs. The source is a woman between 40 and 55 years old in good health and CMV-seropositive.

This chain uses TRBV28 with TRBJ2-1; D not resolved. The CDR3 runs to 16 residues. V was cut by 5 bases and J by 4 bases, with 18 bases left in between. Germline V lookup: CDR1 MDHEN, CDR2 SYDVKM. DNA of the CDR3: TGTGCCAGCAGTCCTATCCATGGTTATGAGTACAATGAGCAGTTCTTC. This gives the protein CASSPIHGYEYNEQFF.

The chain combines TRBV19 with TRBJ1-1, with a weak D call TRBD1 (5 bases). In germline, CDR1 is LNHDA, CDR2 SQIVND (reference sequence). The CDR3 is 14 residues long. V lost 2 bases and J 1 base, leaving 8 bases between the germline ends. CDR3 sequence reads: CASSIWRGNTEAFF. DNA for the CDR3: TGTGCCAGTAGTATATGGAGGGGGAACACTGAAGCTTTCTTT.

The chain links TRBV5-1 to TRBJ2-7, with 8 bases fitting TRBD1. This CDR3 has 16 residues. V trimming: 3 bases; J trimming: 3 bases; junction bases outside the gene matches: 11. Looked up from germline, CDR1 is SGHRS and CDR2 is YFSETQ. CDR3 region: CASSYGQGGTVYEQYF. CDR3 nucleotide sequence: TGCGCCAGCAGCTATGGACAGGGCGGGACGGTCTACGAGCAGTACTTC. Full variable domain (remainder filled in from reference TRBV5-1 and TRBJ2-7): KAGVTQTPRYLIKTRGQQVTLSCSPISGHRSVSWYQQTPGQGLQFLFEYFSETQRNKGNFPGRFSGRQFSNSRSEMNVSTLELGDSALYLCASSYGQGGTVYEQYFGPGTRLTVT.

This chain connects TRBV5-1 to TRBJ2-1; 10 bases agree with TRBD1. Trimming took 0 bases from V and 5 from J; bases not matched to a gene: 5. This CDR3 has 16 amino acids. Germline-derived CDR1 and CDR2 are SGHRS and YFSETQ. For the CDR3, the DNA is TGCGCCAGCAGCTTGGTTGGGACAGGGGTAAACAATGAGCAGTTCTTC. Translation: CASSLVGTGVNNEQFF.

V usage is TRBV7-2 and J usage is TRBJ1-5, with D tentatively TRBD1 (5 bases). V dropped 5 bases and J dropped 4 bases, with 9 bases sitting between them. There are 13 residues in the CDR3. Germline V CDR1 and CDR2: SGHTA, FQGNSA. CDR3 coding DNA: TGTGCCAGCAGCCCCGACAGAAATCAGCCCCAGCATTTT. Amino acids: CASSPDRNQPQHF.

CDR3 amino acids: CASSPTGRGTDTQYF. CDR3 coding DNA: TGTGCCAGCAGCCCGACGGGACGGGGGACAGATACGCAGTATTTT. The chain recombines TRBV11-2 with TRBJ2-3, with D possibly being TRBD2 (6 bases). This CDR3 has 15 residues. Germline lookup yields CDR1 SGHAT and CDR2 FQNNGV. V dropped 5 bases and J dropped 3 bases, with 15 bases sitting between them.

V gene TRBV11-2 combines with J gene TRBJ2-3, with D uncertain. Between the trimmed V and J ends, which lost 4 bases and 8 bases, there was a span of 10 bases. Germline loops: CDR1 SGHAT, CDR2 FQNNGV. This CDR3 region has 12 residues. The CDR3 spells CASSWAQSTQYF. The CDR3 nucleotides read TGTGCCAGCAGCTGGGCCCAGAGTACGCAGTATTTT.

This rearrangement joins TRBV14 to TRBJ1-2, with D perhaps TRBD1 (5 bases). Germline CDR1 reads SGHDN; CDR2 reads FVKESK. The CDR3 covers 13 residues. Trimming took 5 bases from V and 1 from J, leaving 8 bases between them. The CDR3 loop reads CASSLTVNYGYTF. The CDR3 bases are TGTGCCAGCAGCTTGACAGTTAACTATGGCTACACCTTC.